This T cell receptor (beta chain) was captured by sequencing in a study of shared clonotypes between healthy human individuals. Germline values: CDR1 SEHNR, CDR2 FQNEAQ (reference sequence). The V end lost 1 base, the J end lost 4 bases, and 19 bases lay between the germline ends. The CDR3 contains 17 residues. Researchers ran the assay at a deep level. Clones were sequenced by immunoSEQ multiplex PCR, and TCRdb holds only the in-frame ones, with some missing. There are under 600,000 clones in the sample; about 80% occur only once, and approximately 12% lies in the top ten. The sequence came from a woman between 40 and 50 years old in good health. Some clones in this sample may be carry-over from other donors' samples. The V call is TRBV7-9, the J call TRBJ2-5; D tentatively fits TRBD1 or TRBD2 (5 bases each). Source material: PBMCs. Here the CDR3 reads CASSLGGTEDFGETQYF. In nucleotides, the CDR3 is TGTGCCAGCAGCTTAGGAGGGACGGAGGATTTTGGAGAGACCCAGTACTTC. Filled out from reference TRBV7-9 and TRBJ2-5, the complete variable domain reads DTGVSQNPRHKITKRGQNVTFRCDPISEHNRLYWYRQTLGQGPEFLTYFQNEAQLEKSRLLSDRFSAERPKGSFSTLEIQRTEQGDSAMYLCASSLGGTEDFGETQYFGPGTRLLVL.